This TCR beta chain emerged from a study of control samples from healthy donors and cancer patients. V shed 6 bases and J shed 0 bases, with 9 bases lying between them. This CDR3 spans 14 amino acids. Per the germline V gene, CDR1 is KGHSH and CDR2 is LQKENI. Only in-frame clones appear in the TCRdb table, and some are missing; sequencing was by immunoSEQ multiplex PCR. The sample shows fewer than 200,000 clones, nearly 96% of them seen only once. V usage is TRBV18 and J usage is TRBJ1-3; unclear D gene. The sequence was obtained from a woman aged 25-40 years in good health. Sequencing input: blood. The CDR3 DNA follows: TGTGCCAGCTCCTTTGGACCCTCTGGAAACACCATATATTTT. It translates to CASSFGPSGNTIYF.